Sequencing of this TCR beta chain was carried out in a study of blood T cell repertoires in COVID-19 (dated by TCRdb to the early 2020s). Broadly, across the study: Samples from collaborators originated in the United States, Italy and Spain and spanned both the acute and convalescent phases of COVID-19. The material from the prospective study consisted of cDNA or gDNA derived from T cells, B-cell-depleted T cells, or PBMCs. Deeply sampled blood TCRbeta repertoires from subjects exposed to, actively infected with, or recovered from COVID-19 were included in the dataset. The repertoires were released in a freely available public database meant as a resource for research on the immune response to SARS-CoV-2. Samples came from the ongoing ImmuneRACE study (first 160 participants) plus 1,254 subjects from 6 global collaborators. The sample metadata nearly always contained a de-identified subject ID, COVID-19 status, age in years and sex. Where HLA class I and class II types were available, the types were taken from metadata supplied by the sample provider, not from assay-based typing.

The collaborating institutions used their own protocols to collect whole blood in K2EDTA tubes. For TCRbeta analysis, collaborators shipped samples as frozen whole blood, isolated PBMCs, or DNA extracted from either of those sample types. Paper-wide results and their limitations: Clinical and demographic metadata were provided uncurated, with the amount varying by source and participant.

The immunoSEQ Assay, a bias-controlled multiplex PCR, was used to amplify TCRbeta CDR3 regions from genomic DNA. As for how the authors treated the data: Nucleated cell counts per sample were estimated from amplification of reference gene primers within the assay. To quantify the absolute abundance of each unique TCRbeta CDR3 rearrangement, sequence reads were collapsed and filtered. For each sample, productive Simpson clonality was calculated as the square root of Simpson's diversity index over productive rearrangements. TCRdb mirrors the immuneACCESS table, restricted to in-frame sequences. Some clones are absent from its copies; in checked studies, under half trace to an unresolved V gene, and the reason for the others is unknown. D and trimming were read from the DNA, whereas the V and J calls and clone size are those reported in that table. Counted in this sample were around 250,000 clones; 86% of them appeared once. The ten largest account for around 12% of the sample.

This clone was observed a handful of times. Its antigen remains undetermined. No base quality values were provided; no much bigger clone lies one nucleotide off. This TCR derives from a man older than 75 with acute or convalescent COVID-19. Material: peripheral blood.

The CDR3 region reads CASSFRDKGSPLHF. The DNA is TGTGCCAGCAGCTTTAGGGACAAGGGTTCACCCCTCCACTTT. Here the chain combines TRBV7-9 and TRBJ1-6; 6 matching bases give a weak D call of TRBD1. The CDR3, from cysteine to phenylalanine, totals 14 residues. The DNA shown is the 42-base CDR3, in frame from base 1. The germline V gene (reference sequence) provides CDR1 SEHNR and CDR2 FQNEAQ. V is cut by 3 bases and J by 9 bases, and the space between the germline ends is 12 bases.